The rows below give T cell receptor beta chains drawn from one sample of a study of CD8 T cells in Susac syndrome. TCRdb analysed the immunoSEQ multiplex PCR reads with MiXCR anew, one entry per CDR3 protein. The data show some 120,000 distinct CDR3 sequences, more than 90% seen once. Sequenced material: CD4+ T cells from PBMCs. Source of these receptors: a human donor in good health. Both conserved end residues are part of each CDR3. D genes are given only for firm matches. The size field is filled for only some rows; it gives once, few, many or a size class.

abundance: NA
v_gene: TRBV6-2/TRBV6-3
j_gene: TRBJ2-1
d_gene: TRBD2
CDR3aa: CASTNSGNRNEQFF
CDR3nt: TGTGCCAGCACTAATAGCGGGAACAGAAATGAGCAGTTCTTC

abundance: NA
v_gene: TRBV5-4
j_gene: TRBJ2-7
d_gene: TRBD1
CDR3aa: CASSLVGTVRGEQYF
CDR3nt: TGTGCCAGCAGCTTGGTTGGGACAGTAAGGGGCGAGCAGTACTTC

abundance: NA
v_gene: TRBV5-1
j_gene: TRBJ2-4
d_gene: NA
CDR3aa: CASSLGSGAGNIQYF
CDR3nt: TGCGCCAGCAGCTTGGGATCAGGGGCGGGAAACATTCAGTACTTC

abundance: once
v_gene: TRBV4-1
j_gene: TRBJ2-1
d_gene: NA
CDR3aa: CASSPSASSYNEQFF
CDR3nt: TGCGCCAGCAGCCCAAGCGCCAGCTCCTACAATGAGCAGTTCTTC

abundance: NA
v_gene: TRBV12-3/TRBV12-4
j_gene: TRBJ2-1
d_gene: TRBD2
CDR3aa: CASSLVSGRAGEQFF
CDR3nt: TGTGCCAGCAGTTTAGTTAGCGGGAGGGCGGGGGAGCAGTTCTTC

abundance: NA
v_gene: TRBV29-1
j_gene: TRBJ1-1
d_gene: TRBD1
CDR3aa: CSVDRGKMNTEAFF
CDR3nt: TGCAGCGTCGACAGGGGTAAAATGAACACTGAAGCTTTCTTT

abundance: once
v_gene: TRBV19
j_gene: TRBJ2-4
d_gene: NA
CDR3aa: CASSIGPGENIQYF
CDR3nt: TGTGCCAGTAGTATAGGACCAGGGGAAAACATTCAGTACTTC

abundance: NA
v_gene: TRBV12-3/TRBV12-4
j_gene: TRBJ1-5
d_gene: NA
CDR3aa: CASSFGQGRQPQHF
CDR3nt: TGTGCCAGCAGTTTTGGGCAGGGTAGGCAGCCCCAGCATTTT

abundance: NA
v_gene: TRBV7-2
j_gene: TRBJ1-4
d_gene: TRBD1
CDR3aa: CASSLGQGEKLFF
CDR3nt: TGTGCCAGCAGCTTAGGACAGGGAGAAAAACTGTTTTTT

abundance: NA
v_gene: TRBV9
j_gene: TRBJ2-1
d_gene: TRBD2
CDR3aa: CASSVATSGLSDEQFF
CDR3nt: TGTGCCAGCAGCGTAGCGACTAGCGGGCTTTCTGATGAGCAGTTCTTC

abundance: once
v_gene: TRBV6-2/TRBV6-3
j_gene: TRBJ2-6
d_gene: NA
CDR3aa: CASRRGTGANVLTF
CDR3nt: TGTGCCAGCAGACGAGGGACTGGGGCCAACGTCCTGACTTTC

abundance: NA
v_gene: TRBV3-1
j_gene: TRBJ2-7
d_gene: TRBD2
CDR3aa: CASSRTTSGRIGEQYF
CDR3nt: TGTGCCAGCAGCCGGACGACTAGCGGGAGGATCGGAGAGCAGTACTTC

abundance: NA
v_gene: TRBV4-1
j_gene: TRBJ2-7
d_gene: NA
CDR3aa: CASSQGDTGLKQYF
CDR3nt: TGCGCCAGCAGCCAAGGGGACACTGGACTAAAGCAGTACTTC

abundance: NA
v_gene: TRBV3-1
j_gene: TRBJ2-7
d_gene: NA
CDR3aa: CASSQSYGGEYEQYF
CDR3nt: TGTGCCAGCAGCCAATCGTACGGGGGAGAATACGAGCAGTACTTC

abundance: NA
v_gene: TRBV5-4
j_gene: TRBJ2-5
d_gene: TRBD2
CDR3aa: CASSLTSGRYETQYF
CDR3nt: TGTGCCAGCAGCTTGACTAGCGGGAGATATGAGACCCAGTACTTC

abundance: NA
v_gene: TRBV29-1
j_gene: TRBJ2-1
d_gene: NA
CDR3aa: CSVASTESSYNEQFF
CDR3nt: TGCAGCGTCGCCTCGACGGAGAGCTCCTACAATGAGCAGTTCTTC

abundance: NA
v_gene: TRBV5-8
j_gene: TRBJ2-2
d_gene: NA
CDR3aa: CASSPLAQRTGELFF
CDR3nt: TGTGCCAGCAGCCCCCTTGCCCAGCGCACCGGGGAGCTGTTTTTT

abundance: NA
v_gene: TRBV3-1
j_gene: TRBJ1-5
d_gene: NA
CDR3aa: CASSQGEKQPQHF
CDR3nt: TGTGCCAGCAGCCAAGGGGAGAAACAGCCCCAGCATTTT

abundance: once
v_gene: TRBV7-9
j_gene: TRBJ2-1
d_gene: NA
CDR3aa: CASSLAIEQFF
CDR3nt: TGTGCCAGCAGTTTAGCGATTGAGCAGTTCTTC

abundance: NA
v_gene: TRBV7-9
j_gene: TRBJ2-3
d_gene: NA
CDR3aa: CASSYSGDFTDTQYF
CDR3nt: TGTGCCAGCAGCTATTCAGGGGACTTCACAGATACGCAGTATTTT

abundance: once
v_gene: TRBV18
j_gene: TRBJ2-7
d_gene: TRBD2
CDR3aa: CASRAGLAGVNEQYF
CDR3nt: TGTGCCAGCCGCGCCGGGCTAGCGGGAGTTAACGAGCAGTACTTC

abundance: NA
v_gene: TRBV2
j_gene: TRBJ2-4
d_gene: NA
CDR3aa: CASSERNIQYF
CDR3nt: TGTGCCAGCAGTGAGAGGAACATTCAGTACTTC

abundance: NA
v_gene: TRBV10-3
j_gene: TRBJ2-1
d_gene: NA
CDR3aa: CAIRATTFYNEQFF
CDR3nt: TGTGCCATCAGGGCAACGACATTCTACAATGAGCAGTTCTTC

abundance: NA
v_gene: TRBV19
j_gene: TRBJ1-2
d_gene: NA
CDR3aa: CASSIDLRGRGGYGYTF
CDR3nt: TGTGCCAGTAGTATAGATCTTCGGGGGCGCGGTGGTTATGGCTACACCTTC

abundance: NA
v_gene: TRBV2
j_gene: TRBJ2-5
d_gene: TRBD1
CDR3aa: CASRPRQGSVETQYF
CDR3nt: TGTGCCAGCAGACCCCGACAGGGATCGGTGGAGACCCAGTACTTC

abundance: NA
v_gene: TRBV29-1
j_gene: TRBJ2-3
d_gene: NA
CDR3aa: CSVVPPGRIDTQYF
CDR3nt: TGCAGCGTTGTTCCGCCAGGGCGCATCGATACGCAGTATTTT

abundance: NA
v_gene: TRBV12-3/TRBV12-4
j_gene: TRBJ2-3
d_gene: TRBD2
CDR3aa: CASTKLFGTSGRADTQYF
CDR3nt: TGTGCCAGCACCAAACTATTCGGGACTAGCGGGAGGGCGGATACGCAGTATTTT

abundance: NA
v_gene: TRBV4-1
j_gene: TRBJ1-2
d_gene: NA
CDR3aa: CASSQVAGSYGYTF
CDR3nt: TGCGCCAGCAGCCAAGTGGCGGGGAGCTATGGCTACACCTTC

abundance: NA
v_gene: TRBV19
j_gene: TRBJ2-5
d_gene: NA
CDR3aa: CAENLCGTYQETQYF
CDR3nt: TGTGCCGAAAACTTGTGCGGGACCTACCAAGAGACCCAGTACTTC

abundance: NA
v_gene: TRBV6-6
j_gene: TRBJ2-3
d_gene: TRBD1
CDR3aa: CASKRPGQGEDTQYF
CDR3nt: TGTGCCAGCAAACGGCCGGGACAGGGAGAAGATACGCAGTATTTT

abundance: NA
v_gene: TRBV3-1
j_gene: TRBJ1-2
d_gene: NA
CDR3aa: CASSQVGTARGVGGYTF
CDR3nt: TGTGCCAGCAGCCAAGTCGGGACGGCCCGTGGTGTAGGCGGCTACACCTTC

abundance: NA
v_gene: TRBV29-1
j_gene: TRBJ1-4
d_gene: NA
CDR3aa: CSVDGGTGEKLFF
CDR3nt: TGCAGCGTTGATGGAGGGACGGGTGAAAAACTGTTTTTT

abundance: NA
v_gene: TRBV28
j_gene: TRBJ1-2
d_gene: NA
CDR3aa: CASSLETVLYGYTF
CDR3nt: TGTGCCAGCAGTTTAGAGACAGTTCTTTATGGCTACACCTTC

abundance: NA
v_gene: TRBV14
j_gene: TRBJ2-7
d_gene: TRBD2
CDR3aa: CASSHHRLAGAPSEQYF
CDR3nt: TGTGCCAGCAGCCACCATAGACTAGCGGGAGCACCCTCCGAGCAGTACTTC

abundance: NA
v_gene: TRBV6-6
j_gene: TRBJ1-3
d_gene: NA
CDR3aa: CASRNAGADTIYF
CDR3nt: TGTGCCAGCCGGAATGCGGGGGCGGACACCATATATTTT

abundance: NA
v_gene: TRBV6-5
j_gene: TRBJ2-2
d_gene: NA
CDR3aa: CASSPSTGELFF
CDR3nt: TGTGCCAGCAGTCCTTCCACCGGGGAGCTGTTTTTT

abundance: NA
v_gene: TRBV7-9
j_gene: TRBJ1-4
d_gene: NA
CDR3aa: CASSLQGREKLFF
CDR3nt: TGTGCCAGCAGCCTTCAGGGAAGGGAAAAACTGTTTTTT

abundance: NA
v_gene: TRBV2
j_gene: TRBJ2-7
d_gene: NA
CDR3aa: CASRLRQIATYEQYF
CDR3nt: TGTGCCAGCAGGCTGAGACAGATCGCGACCTACGAGCAGTACTTC

abundance: NA
v_gene: TRBV6-2/TRBV6-3
j_gene: TRBJ2-7
d_gene: TRBD2
CDR3aa: CASSYASGRAREQYF
CDR3nt: TGTGCCAGCAGTTACGCTAGCGGGAGGGCTCGCGAGCAGTACTTC

abundance: NA
v_gene: TRBV5-1
j_gene: TRBJ2-7
d_gene: TRBD2
CDR3aa: CASSPGLAGGPIYEQYF
CDR3nt: TGCGCCAGCAGCCCAGGACTAGCGGGAGGACCGATCTACGAGCAGTACTTC

abundance: NA
v_gene: TRBV9
j_gene: TRBJ2-5
d_gene: NA
CDR3aa: CASSVGARNGETQYF
CDR3nt: TGTGCCAGCAGCGTAGGGGCCCGCAACGGGGAGACCCAGTACTTC

abundance: NA
v_gene: TRBV6-1
j_gene: TRBJ2-6
d_gene: NA
CDR3aa: CASSDYAFGANVLTF
CDR3nt: TGTGCCAGCAGTGATTATGCTTTCGGGGCCAACGTCCTGACTTTC

abundance: NA
v_gene: TRBV27
j_gene: TRBJ2-1
d_gene: TRBD2
CDR3aa: CASSLKGGRTYNEQFF
CDR3nt: TGTGCCAGCAGCTTAAAGGGCGGGAGGACCTACAATGAGCAGTTCTTC

abundance: NA
v_gene: TRBV3-1
j_gene: TRBJ2-4
d_gene: NA
CDR3aa: CASSQGPIQYF
CDR3nt: TGTGCCAGCAGCCAAGGTCCCATTCAGTACTTC

abundance: NA
v_gene: TRBV29-1
j_gene: TRBJ1-2
d_gene: TRBD1
CDR3aa: CSVAGQAYGYTF
CDR3nt: TGCAGCGTTGCGGGACAGGCCTATGGCTACACCTTC

abundance: NA
v_gene: TRBV6-1
j_gene: TRBJ2-5
d_gene: NA
CDR3aa: CASSTHDPQETQYF
CDR3nt: TGTGCCAGCAGTACCCACGATCCTCAAGAGACCCAGTACTTC